This TCR beta chain is drawn from a study of T cell changes during pregnancy in multiple sclerosis. With 4 bases removed from V and 1 base from J, the gap between germline ends came to 11 bases. Germline assignment: CDR1 MNHEY and CDR2 SVGAGI. This CDR3 comprises 14 residues. Generated by immunoSEQ multiplex PCR, the TCRdb table keeps only in-frame clones and is missing some. The repertoire holds about 50,000 clones, with roughly 91% as singletons. Sequencing was performed on CD4+ T cells from peripheral blood mononuclear cells, taken after pregnancy. This chain connects TRBV6-5 to TRBJ2-7, with a possible D match to TRBD1 (5 bases). This TCR came from a female donor in good health, enrolled as a control in a pregnancy study. The CDR3 nucleotides are TGTGCCAGCAGTTTAACCCGACAGTCCTACGAGCAGTACTTC. This codes for CASSLTRQSYEQYF.